The 27 T cell receptor beta chains in this list originate from one sample, sequenced in a study of blood T cell repertoires in COVID-19. Using immunoSEQ multiplex PCR, the repertoire was profiled, and TCRdb retains in-frame clones only, with some absent. Of about 140,000 clones in the sample, over 80% were seen once. The sequencing sample was made of peripheral blood. Receptors were obtained from a woman of 80 years or more with acute or convalescent COVID-19.

This sequence joins TRBV9 and TRBJ2-1; 10 bases line up with TRBD2. CDR3 length: 15 amino acids. V was clipped by 3 bases and J by 9 bases; unmatched bases: 9. Germline assignment: CDR1 SGDLS and CDR2 YYNGEE. CDR3 sequence (DNA): TGTGCCAGCAGCGCCCAGCGGGGGGGCCTCGGTGAGCAGTTCTTC. Translating gives CASSAQRGGLGEQFF.

The gene calls are TRBV7-2 and TRBJ1-2; 10 nucleotides line up with TRBD1. The ends lost 3 bases at V and 6 bases at J; junction bases unmatched: 13. The CDR3 extends over 17 amino acids. Germline CDR1 is SGHTA and CDR2 is FQGNSA. This CDR3 reads CASSFRDRGLPGDGYTF. CDR3 sequence (DNA): TGTGCCAGCAGCTTCCGGGACAGGGGCCTCCCCGGTGATGGCTACACCTTC.

The chain links TRBV12-5 to TRBJ2-7, with TRBD1 as a possible D gene (6 bases). The CDR3 totals 13 residues. V lost 1 base and J 4 bases, leaving 8 bases between the germline ends. From germline, CDR1 is LGHNT and CDR2 FRNRAP. This CDR3 reads CASGLAGDYEQYF. As DNA, the CDR3 is TGTGCTAGTGGTTTGGCAGGGGATTACGAGCAGTACTTC.

With respect to this clone: Other DNA sequences from this sample encode an identical CDR3 as well. The gene calls are TRBV7-2 and TRBJ2-7, with 9 positions matching TRBD1. Trimming took 6 bases from V and 4 from J; bases not matched to a gene: 13. The CDR3 has 16 residues. Germline V gives CDR1 SGHTA, CDR2 FQGNSA. The CDR3 sequence: CASSKTGTGLSYEQYF. Here the CDR3 DNA reads TGTGCCAGCAGTAAAACCGGGACAGGGCTCTCTTACGAGCAGTACTTC. Based on the CDR3 plus reference TRBV7-2 and TRBJ2-7, the full variable domain is GAGVSQSPSNKVTEKGKDVELRCDPISGHTALYWYRQSLGQGLEFLIYFQGNSAPDKSGLPSDRFSAERTGGSVSTLTIQRTQQEDSAVYLCASSKTGTGLSYEQYFGPGTRLTVT.

This chain uses TRBV19 with TRBJ2-1; the D gene is possibly TRBD2 (6 bases). CDR3 length: 12 amino acids. The V and J ends lost 6 bases and 10 bases respectively, with 13 bases between them. Germline V CDR1 and CDR2: LNHDA, SQIVND (reference sequence). CDR3 residues: CASSAGPTEQFF. The CDR3 DNA reads TGTGCCAGTAGCGCGGGGCCGACCGAGCAGTTCTTC.

The CDR3 region has the DNA TGTGCCAGCAGTGCCTTGGGACTAGCGATAGAGACCCAGTACTTC. Amino acid sequence: CASSALGLAIETQYF. The V gene is TRBV27, the J gene TRBJ2-5; TRBD2 aligns across 10 bases. The CDR3 is 15 residues long. V shed 5 bases, J shed 4 bases, and the junction held 7 bases outside the gene matches. Per the germline V gene, CDR1 is MNHEY and CDR2 is SMNVEV (reference sequence).

With regard to this clone: Other DNA sequences in the sample encode the same CDR3. CDR3 amino acids: CASSQGGGEAFF. DNA of the CDR3: TGTGCCAGCAGCCAAGGGGGGGGTGAAGCTTTCTTT. The rearrangement links TRBV3-1 (or the pseudogene TRBV3-2) to TRBJ1-1; a weak D match, TRBD1 (5 bases). Between the trimmed V and J ends, which lost 1 base and 7 bases, there was a span of 7 bases. In germline, CDR1 is LGHDT, CDR2 YNNKEL (reference sequence). The CDR3 has 12 residues.

The chain has TRBV6-2 or TRBV6-3 and TRBJ1-1; D is unresolved. From germline, CDR1 is MNHEY and CDR2 SVGEGT. V was pared by 5 bases and J by 1 base, with 17 bases between. CDR3 length equals 16 residues. The CDR3 sequence is CASSKPRGRENTEAFF. In DNA, the CDR3 is TGTGCCAGCAGTAAGCCTAGAGGGAGGGAGAACACTGAAGCTTTCTTT.

The table lists this clone with a count of one. The V gene is TRBV6-5, the J gene TRBJ1-1, with 8 bases fitting TRBD1. The CDR3 extends over 14 amino acids. The V segment lost 6 bases and the J segment 4 bases; nucleotides outside the gene matches: 7. Germline values: CDR1 MNHEY, CDR2 SVGAGI. The CDR3 region is CASRTTGGRTEAFF. The CDR3 coding sequence is TGTGCCAGCAGAACAACAGGGGGTCGCACTGAAGCTTTCTTT.

The chain joins TRBV7-8 to TRBJ2-7; TRBD1 matches at 8 bases. Germline-derived CDR1 and CDR2 are SGHVS and FQNEAQ. The CDR3 contains 15 residues. The V gene end was trimmed by 1 base and the J gene end by 3 bases; junction bases not matched to a gene: 5. The DNA for the CDR3 is TGTGCCAGCAGCTTAGGTAGGACAGGGCACTACGAGCAGTACTTC. Residues: CASSLGRTGHYEQYF.

The CDR3 DNA is TGCGCCAGCAGCTTGGGGACAGCCGGGGAGCTGTTTTTT. It encodes CASSLGTAGELFF. The genes are TRBV5-1 and TRBJ2-2, with D possibly matching TRBD1 (6 bases). Trimming removed 0 bases from V and 6 bases from J, with 6 bases in between. There are 13 residues in the CDR3. CDR1 is SGHRS, CDR2 YFSETQ, per germline.

The rearrangement links TRBV5-1 to TRBJ1-1; 9 bases fit TRBD1. Germline CDR1 is SGHRS and CDR2 is YFSETQ. V dropped 4 bases and J dropped 4; count of bases not matched to a gene: 5. There are 14 residues in the CDR3. The CDR3 coding sequence is TGCGCCAGCAGCCCCGGGACAGGGCCCACTGAAGCTTTCTTT. Translation: CASSPGTGPTEAFF.

V is TRBV18 and J is TRBJ1-1; 9 bases fit TRBD1. J was trimmed by 0 bases and V by 4 bases; bases with no gene match: 12. Germline V gene lookup returns CDR1 KGHSH and CDR2 LQKENI. The CDR3 runs to 18 residues. The CDR3 loop reads CASSLTGGAPLLNTEAFF. CDR3 sequence (DNA): TGTGCCAGCTCACTTACAGGGGGCGCCCCCTTATTGAACACTGAAGCTTTCTTT.

J is TRBJ1-2 and V is TRBV3-1 (or the pseudogene TRBV3-2); 7 bases agree with TRBD1. CDR3 size: 15 residues. Germline V gene data show CDR1 as LGHDT and CDR2 as YNNKEL (reference sequence). Losses at the gene ends were 5 bases for V and 1 base for J; bases not matched to a gene: 7. The CDR3 region is CASSTRQGINYGYTF. CDR3 sequence (DNA): TGTGCCAGCAGCACCCGACAGGGAATTAACTATGGCTACACCTTC.

V gene TRBV7-2 combines with J gene TRBJ2-7, with D possibly matching TRBD2 (7 bases). The CDR3 sequence is 15 residues long. The V gene lost 0 bases and the J gene lost 6 bases, with 15 bases spanning the gap. The V gene's germline CDR1 is SGHTA and CDR2 FQGNSA. CDR3 sequence: CASSLAGGAVLEQYF. The CDR3 coding sequence is TGTGCCAGCAGCTTAGCAGGGGGGGCAGTCCTCGAGCAGTACTTC.

The chain has TRBV2 and TRBJ2-1, with 9 positions matching TRBD1. The J segment lost 9 bases and the V segment lost 3 bases, leaving 9 bases of the junction unmatched. From germline, CDR1 is SNHLY and CDR2 FYNNEI. This CDR3 comprises 15 residues. The CDR3 sequence is CASSESGQGGTEQFF. DNA for the CDR3: TGTGCCAGCAGTGAGTCGGGACAGGGAGGAACTGAGCAGTTCTTC.

Here the CDR3 reads CASSLGDRAGTGELFF. The DNA of the CDR3 is TGTGCCAGCAGCTTGGGGGACAGGGCGGGGACCGGGGAGCTGTTTTTT. The chain links TRBV5-4 to TRBJ2-2; 9 bases fit TRBD1. The CDR3 is 16 residues long. The V gene end was trimmed by 0 bases and the J gene end by 5 bases; junction bases not matched to a gene: 5. Germline V gene lookup returns CDR1 SGHNT and CDR2 YYREEE (reference sequence).

The chain combines TRBV9 with TRBJ1-2, with TRBD1 matching 8 bases. Germline assignment: CDR1 SGDLS and CDR2 YYNGEE. The CDR3 consists of 17 residues. Trimming took 4 bases from V and 7 from J; bases not matched to a gene: 18. CDR3 amino acids: CASSPYAGDRGWGGYTF. CDR3 coding DNA: TGTGCCAGCAGCCCCTACGCGGGAGACAGGGGATGGGGTGGCTACACCTTC.

This clone was recorded once. The rearrangement joins TRBV7-9 to TRBJ1-4, with 9 bases identical to TRBD1. V was pared by 1 base and J by 5 bases, with 14 bases of the junction left unmatched. The CDR3 extends over 19 amino acids. The V gene's germline CDR1 is SEHNR and CDR2 FQNEAQ (reference sequence). The CDR3 loop reads CASSLGLGLGQGKNEKLFF. The DNA of the CDR3 is TGTGCCAGCAGCTTAGGACTCGGACTGGGACAGGGAAAAAATGAAAAACTGTTTTTT.

This clone has only one observation. This specimen includes other DNA sequences encoding the same CDR3. The J gene is TRBJ1-1, the V gene TRBV18, with D tentatively TRBD1 (6 bases). Trimming stripped 4 bases from V and 1 base from J, with 7 bases between. The CDR3 extends over 13 amino acids. CDR1 is KGHSH, CDR2 LQKENI, per germline. In nucleotides, the CDR3 is TGTGCCAGCTCACAGGGACAGAACACTGAAGCTTTCTTT. Amino acid sequence: CASSQGQNTEAFF.

With respect to this clone: The junction and the germline gene differ at one end; a read error may be behind it. J is TRBJ2-5 and V is TRBV7-7; TRBD1 agrees at 8 bases. The CDR3 spans 14 residues. Germline V gene sequence: CDR1 SSHAT, CDR2 FNYEAQ (reference sequence). CDR3 DNA: TGTGCTAGCAGCCCTCAGGGGGCAGGGGAGACCCAGTACTTC. The encoded protein is CASSPQGAGETQYF. The entire variable domain, with the rest obtained from reference TRBV7-7 and TRBJ2-5, is as follows: GAGVSQSPRYKVTKRGQDVTLRCDPISSHATLYWYQQALGQGPEFLTYFNYEAQPDKSGLPSDRFSAERPEGSISTLTIQRTEQRDSAMYRCASSPQGAGETQYFGPGTRLLVL.

The rearrangement links TRBV6-5 to TRBJ2-1; D possibly corresponds to TRBD1 (6 bases). The CDR3 totals 15 residues. Germline V CDR1 and CDR2: MNHEY, SVGAGI. V was cut by 7 bases and J by 6 bases, with 19 bases left in between. CDR3 amino acids: CASTRTSDRLNEQFF. The CDR3 coding sequence is TGTGCCAGCACCCGCACTAGTGACAGGCTCAATGAGCAGTTCTTC.

Concerning this clone itself: The same CDR3 arises from other DNA sequences in this sample as well. The rearrangement links TRBV5-1 to TRBJ1-3; D not certain. There are 14 residues in the CDR3. Germline CDR1 is SGHRS and CDR2 is YFSETQ. Trimming took off 0 bases at V and 2 bases at J, with 6 bases between the two ends. CDR3 coding DNA: TGCGCCAGCAGCTTGGGAGGAGCTGGAAACACCATATATTTT. Protein product: CASSLGGAGNTIYF.

The chain recombines TRBV6-6 with TRBJ1-5; D might be TRBD1 (6 bases). Per germline, CDR1 MNHNY and CDR2 SVGAGI (reference sequence). Between the trimmed V and J ends, which lost 5 bases and 0 bases, there was a span of 20 bases. This CDR3 comprises 18 residues. CDR3 DNA sequence: TGTGCCAGCAGTCCCGGACAGAAGAACTACTATAGCAATCAGCCCCAGCATTTT. Translating gives CASSPGQKNYYSNQPQHF.

The chain couples TRBV7-3 to TRBJ2-3, with 8 bases aligning to TRBD2. The germline CDR1 and CDR2 sequences are SGHTA and FQGTGA. The CDR3 runs to 16 residues. J lost 3 bases, V lost 5 bases, and 10 bases had no gene match. In DNA form, the CDR3 reads TGTGCCAGCAGCAGCGGGGGAGCGGGGAATACAGATACGCAGTATTTT. Translation gives CASSSGGAGNTDTQYF. The whole variable domain, filled in from reference TRBV7-3 and TRBJ2-3, reads GAGVSQTPSNKVTEKGKYVELRCDPISGHTALYWYRQSLGQGPEFLIYFQGTGAADDSGLPNDRFFAVRPEGSVSTLKIQRTERGDSAVYLCASSSGGAGNTDTQYFGPGTRLTVL.

The V and J genes are TRBV5-5 and TRBJ1-4, with 7 positions matching TRBD1. This CDR3 comprises 15 residues. CDR1 is SGHKS, CDR2 YYEKEE, per germline (reference sequence). The ends lost 1 base at V and 4 bases at J; junction bases unmatched: 4. Here the CDR3 DNA reads TGTGCCAGCAGCTTGTTCGGGACAGATAATGAAAAACTGTTTTTT. Translated: CASSLFGTDNEKLFF.

With respect to this clone: Within the sample, other DNA sequences also encode this same CDR3. The chain couples TRBV5-1 to TRBJ1-2; the D gene is possibly TRBD1 (6 bases). Trimming pared 0 bases from V and 2 bases from J, leaving 8 bases between. The CDR3 has 14 residues. Germline V CDR1 and CDR2: SGHRS, YFSETQ. CDR3 protein: CASSLAGENYGYTF. The CDR3 DNA follows: TGCGCCAGCAGCTTGGCAGGGGAAAACTATGGCTACACCTTC.